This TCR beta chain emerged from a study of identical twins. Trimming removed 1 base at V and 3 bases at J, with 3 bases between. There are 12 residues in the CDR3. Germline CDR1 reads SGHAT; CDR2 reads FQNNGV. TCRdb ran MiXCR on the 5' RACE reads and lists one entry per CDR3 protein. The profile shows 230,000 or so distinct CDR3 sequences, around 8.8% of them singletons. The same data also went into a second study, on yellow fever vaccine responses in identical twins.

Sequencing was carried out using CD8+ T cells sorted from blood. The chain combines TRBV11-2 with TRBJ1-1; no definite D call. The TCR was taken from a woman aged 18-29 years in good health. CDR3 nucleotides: TGTGCCAGCAGCTTAGTGTACACTGAAGCTTTCTTT. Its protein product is CASSLVYTEAFF. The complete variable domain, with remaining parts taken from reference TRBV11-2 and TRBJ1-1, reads EAGVAQSPRYKIIEKRQSVAFWCNPISGHATLYWYQQILGQGPKLLIQFQNNGVVDDSQLPKDRFSAERLKGVDSTLKIQPAKLEDSAVYLCASSLVYTEAFFGQGTRLTVV.